A single sample is the source of the 21 T cell receptor beta chains below, sequenced in a study of T cell repertoires in cytomegalovirus infection. TCRdb used MiXCR to reprocess the reads, holding one entry per CDR3 protein. The sample includes roughly 500,000 distinct CDR3 sequences, more than 30% of them seen just once. No antigens are known for them. Sequenced material: cultured PBMCs, taken from culture after CMV antigen stimulation. These receptors were obtained from a human donor in good health (CMV status not recorded). Some clones in this sample may be carry-over from other donors' samples.

The V gene is TRBV6-5, the J gene TRBJ2-3; TRBD2 is a possible D gene (5 bases). This CDR3 region has 13 residues. Germline V gene lookup returns CDR1 MNHEY and CDR2 SVGAGI. Trimming removed 5 bases at V and 10 bases at J, with 16 bases between. CDR3 amino acids: CASSPHLAPAQYF. The CDR3 DNA reads as TGTGCCAGCAGTCCCCATCTAGCCCCGGCGCAGTATTTT.

This clonotype was detected a few times. V and J are TRBV18 and TRBJ2-6; D is ambiguous. The CDR3 contains 14 residues. Between the trimmed V and J ends, which lost 2 bases and 1 base, there was a span of 3 bases. Per the germline V gene, CDR1 is KGHSH and CDR2 is LQKENI. CDR3 loop: CASSPVSGANVLTF. The CDR3 DNA sequence: TGTGCCAGCTCACCAGTTTCTGGGGCCAACGTCCTGACTTTC.

The chain links TRBV20-1 to TRBJ1-4; 7 bases align to TRBD1. Unmatched junction bases numbered 6, after V lost 3 bases and J lost 8 bases. Per the germline V gene, CDR1 is DFQATT and CDR2 is SNEGSKA (reference sequence). CDR3 length: 13 residues. The chain's CDR3 is CSASCRGGEKLFF. CDR3 nucleotides: TGCAGTGCTAGTTGCAGGGGGGGAGAAAAACTGTTTTTT.

The rearrangement joins TRBV29-1 to TRBJ2-7; 8 bases line up with TRBD2. V lost 4 bases, J lost 6 bases, and 8 bases stayed unmatched. This CDR3 is 13 amino acids long. The V gene's germline CDR1 is SQVTM and CDR2 ANQGSEA. The CDR3 sequence is CSVVRDAGGEQYF. The CDR3, as DNA: TGCAGCGTTGTCCGGGACGCGGGAGGCGAGCAGTACTTC.

A single count supports this clonotype. The chain is built from TRBV10-3 and TRBJ1-4, with 10 bases matching TRBD1. The CDR3 spans 15 residues. Germline loops: CDR1 ENHRY, CDR2 SYGVKD. V trimming: 6 bases; J trimming: 6 bases; junction bases outside the gene matches: 7. Here the CDR3 DNA reads TGTGCCATCAGCGGAGCCGGGACAGGGGATGAAAAACTGTTTTTT. Its translation is CAISGAGTGDEKLFF.

The CDR3 region has the DNA TGTGCCAGCAGTTCATGGGTCGGGTATGGCTACACCTTC. Protein sequence: CASSSWVGYGYTF. J is TRBJ1-2 and V is TRBV27; D not certain. This CDR3 is built from 13 residues. Germline V lookup: CDR1 MNHEY, CDR2 SMNVEV (reference sequence). V lost 4 bases to trimming and J lost 5 bases, with 11 bases between them.

The V gene is TRBV23-1, the J gene TRBJ2-1; the D is unclear. TRBV23-1 is known as an ORF, though its function is uncertain. Trimming left V 2 bases short and J 2 bases short, with 16 bases between. CDR3 length: 17 residues. CDR3 nucleotides: TGCGCCAGCAGTCAAGGTTGCGATGCGGCCCCCTACAATGAGCAGTTCTTC. Residues: CASSQGCDAAPYNEQFF.

This clonotype was seen more than once but under ten times. The DNA of the CDR3 is TGTGCCAGCAGCGTGGGTAAGCGGGGCCTCGGGGAGCAGTACTTC. Amino acids: CASSVGKRGLGEQYF. The chain carries TRBV9 and TRBJ2-7; 7 bases align to TRBD2. Looked up from germline, CDR1 is SGDLS and CDR2 is YYNGEE. This CDR3 comprises 15 residues. Losses at the gene ends were 2 bases for V and 7 bases for J; bases not matched to a gene: 12. The variable domain in full, with the rest retrieved from reference TRBV9 and TRBJ2-7, is DSGVTQTPKHLITATGQRVTLRCSPRSGDLSVYWYQQSLDQGLQFLIQYYNGEERAKGNILERFSAQQFPDLHSELNLSSLELGDSALYFCASSVGKRGLGEQYFGPGTRLTVT.

The chain is built from TRBV25-1 and TRBJ2-2, with 8 positions matching TRBD1. Germline loops: CDR1 MGHDK, CDR2 SYGVNS. V trimming: 3 bases; J trimming: 2 bases; junction bases outside the gene matches: 2. The CDR3 runs to 15 residues. CDR3 coding DNA: TGTGCCAGCAGTGACGACAGGGGTAACACCGGGGAGCTGTTTTTT. Translation: CASSDDRGNTGELFF.

The chain carries TRBV28 and TRBJ2-7, with 9 bases aligning to TRBD1. Trimming cost V 6 bases and J 0 bases; bases outside gene matches: 3. The CDR3 totals 14 residues. Germline loops: CDR1 MDHEN, CDR2 SYDVKM. CDR3 sequence reads: CASRGQGSSYEQYF. In DNA, the CDR3 is TGTGCCAGCAGGGGACAGGGTAGCTCCTACGAGCAGTACTTC.

This clonotype was counted only a few times. The V gene is TRBV28, the J gene TRBJ2-7, with D possibly TRBD2 on 5 matching bases. The V gene lost 3 bases and the J gene lost 2 bases, with 17 bases spanning the gap. Germline lookup yields CDR1 MDHEN and CDR2 SYDVKM. There are 16 residues in the CDR3. CDR3 protein: CASSFSVRKNTYEQYF. Here the CDR3 DNA reads TGTGCCAGCAGTTTTAGCGTCCGGAAAAACACCTACGAGCAGTACTTC. Looking up the rest from reference TRBV28 and TRBJ2-7 gives the full variable domain: DVKVTQSSRYLVKRTGEKVFLECVQDMDHENMFWYRQDPGLGLRLIYFSYDVKMKEKGDIPEGYSVSREKKERFSLILESASTNQTSMYLCASSFSVRKNTYEQYFGPGTRLTVT.

This clonotype was counted many times. The J gene is TRBJ2-1, the V gene TRBV7-2; D could derive from TRBD1 or TRBD2 (5 bases each). The V end was cut by 3 bases, the J end by 0 bases, with 21 bases between. This CDR3 has 19 residues. Germline V gene sequence: CDR1 SGHTA, CDR2 FQGNSA. The CDR3 DNA reads as TGTGCCAGCAGCTTGCGGTCCGGGACGGGACCTCTCTCCTACAATGAGCAGTTCTTC. The encoded protein is CASSLRSGTGPLSYNEQFF. Filled out from reference TRBV7-2 and TRBJ2-1, the complete variable domain reads GAGVSQSPSNKVTEKGKDVELRCDPISGHTALYWYRQSLGQGLEFLIYFQGNSAPDKSGLPSDRFSAERTGGSVSTLTIQRTQQEDSAVYLCASSLRSGTGPLSYNEQFFGPGTRLTVL.

This rearrangement joins TRBV7-6 to TRBJ2-3; 7 nucleotides align to TRBD1. V was clipped by 8 bases and J by 1 base; unmatched bases: 15. Germline CDR1 and CDR2: SGHVS and FNYEAQ. CDR3 length: 17 amino acids. In nucleotides, the CDR3 is TGTGCCAGCGAATTAGGCACCAGGACAGGACGCACAGATACGCAGTATTTT. Protein: CASELGTRTGRTDTQYF.

This clonotype was seen many times. The V call is TRBV7-2, the J call TRBJ2-3, with D possibly TRBD2 on 6 matching bases. This CDR3 has 16 amino acids. The V end was cut by 3 bases, the J end by 5 bases, with 18 bases between. The germline V gene has CDR1 SGHTA and CDR2 FQGNSA. The CDR3 loop is CASSLVGSGMRDTQYF. CDR3 coding DNA: TGTGCCAGCAGCTTGGTGGGTAGCGGAATGAGAGATACGCAGTATTTT. Combining the CDR3 with reference TRBV7-2 and TRBJ2-3 gives the whole variable domain GAGVSQSPSNKVTEKGKDVELRCDPISGHTALYWYRQSLGQGLEFLIYFQGNSAPDKSGLPSDRFSAERTGGSVSTLTIQRTQQEDSAVYLCASSLVGSGMRDTQYFGPGTRLTVL.

The gene calls are TRBV3-1 and TRBJ2-2; no reliable D call. The CDR3 is made up of 14 amino acids. The germline gives CDR1 LGHDT, CDR2 YNNKEL (reference sequence). Trimming removed 1 base at V and 5 bases at J, with 8 bases between. The CDR3 region is CASSQGLLTGELFF. In DNA, the CDR3 is TGTGCCAGCAGCCAAGGACTCCTTACCGGGGAGCTGTTTTTT.

This chain uses TRBV5-1 with TRBJ2-1, with TRBD2 matching 14 bases. The CDR3 runs 16 residues. V trimming: 3 bases; J trimming: 10 bases; junction bases outside the gene matches: 9. Per the germline V gene, CDR1 is SGHRS and CDR2 is YFSETQ. The CDR3 DNA reads as TGCGCCAGCAGCTCGAAACCGGGACTAGCGGGAGACGAGCAGTTCTTC. Its protein product is CASSSKPGLAGDEQFF.

The chain uses TRBV10-3 and TRBJ1-1; TRBD1 aligns across 8 bases. V gave up 6 bases and J gave up 3 bases; unmatched junction bases: 3. CDR1 and CDR2 from the germline V gene are ENHRY and SYGVKD. CDR3 length equals 13 residues. CDR3 residues: CAIRRGQDTEAFF. The CDR3, as DNA: TGTGCCATCAGGAGGGGACAGGACACTGAAGCTTTCTTT.

The rearrangement links TRBV6-1 to TRBJ1-5; 9 bases are a match to TRBD1. This CDR3 has 18 amino acids. Trimming cost V 5 bases and J 2 bases; bases outside gene matches: 13. Looked up from germline, CDR1 is MNHNS and CDR2 is SASEGT. DNA of the CDR3: TGTGCCAGCAGTCCTCACCCCCCAGACAGGGGGGGCAATCAGCCCCAGCATTTT. As protein: CASSPHPPDRGGNQPQHF.

The chain employs TRBV7-3 and TRBJ1-2, with D tentatively TRBD1 (5 bases). This CDR3 comprises 15 residues. Trimming removed 0 bases from V and 8 bases from J, with 16 bases in between. CDR1 is SGHTA and CDR2 is FQGTGA in the germline V gene. CDR3 region: CASSLTSGSRLGYTF. The CDR3 coding sequence is TGTGCCAGCAGCTTAACGTCAGGGTCGAGGCTGGGCTACACCTTC.

The V and J genes are TRBV4-3 and TRBJ2-1, with D unresolved. V lost 3 bases, J lost 2 bases, and 14 bases lay in between. Germline V gene data show CDR1 as LGHNA and CDR2 as YSLEER. CDR3 length equals 16 residues. CDR3 residues: CASSQEPPAAYNEQFF. Here the CDR3 DNA reads TGCGCCAGCAGCCAGGAACCCCCAGCCGCCTACAATGAGCAGTTCTTC.

The genes are TRBV29-1 and TRBJ2-1; D call uncertain. Trimming shortened V by 7 bases and J by 2 bases, and 9 bases separated the two germline ends. The CDR3 has 12 amino acids. Germline V lookup: CDR1 SQVTM, CDR2 ANQGSEA. Here the CDR3 DNA reads TGCAGCGCCGTGAAGACCTACAATGAGCAGTTCTTC. As protein: CSAVKTYNEQFF.